This T cell receptor beta chain was captured in a study of beta chain features in type 1 diabetes. Study in general: Cell yields, gender and age were comparable in patients and healthy donors.

This clone showed up just a few times. Its antigen is as yet unknown. Sequenced material consisted of expressed TCRB transcripts (all of the isolated RNA was reverse transcribed). Measured with immunoSEQ multiplex PCR; TCRdb has only the in-frame clones, and not every one. The sample lists almost 350,000 clones; less than 10% were seen once. Study conclusions and caveats: Type 1 diabetes patients had TCRB CDR3s that were shorter (moderately but significantly so) in all four CD4+ subsets. Relative to healthy donors, patients appeared to have naive, central memory and Treg TCRB repertoires that were more similar.

It was via CD45RO/CCR7/CD25/CD127/CD95/CD27 that CD4+ naive, central memory, regulatory and stem cell-like memory cells were sorted. Sample: central memory CD4+ T cells from blood. The TCR was taken from a woman under 30 in good health.

CDR3 region: CASSRRSNTGELFF. CDR3 sequence (DNA): TGTGCCAGCAGCAGGAGGTCGAACACCGGGGAGCTGTTTTTT. The chain has TRBV2 and TRBJ2-2; D is possibly TRBD2 (5 bases). There are 14 residues in the CDR3. The V end was cut by 6 bases, the J end by 0 bases, with 8 bases between. Germline V gene sequence: CDR1 SNHLY, CDR2 FYNNEI.